Following are 22 T cell receptor beta chains from one sample sequenced in a study of OX40 agonist ivuxolimab in advanced cancers. The table came from immunoSEQ multiplex PCR; TCRdb's copy has only in-frame clones and leaves some out. The sample lists tens of thousands of clones, 75% to 90% seen once, with about 0.53% in the top ten. The specimen comprised CD4+ or CD8+ T cells sorted from blood, sampled in a trial of the OX40 agonist ivuxolimab. The receptors shown here come from an adult with an advanced solid tumor such as melanoma, head and neck, liver or kidney cancer.

The rearrangement joins TRBV18 to TRBJ2-5; 9 positions match TRBD1. The CDR3 has 16 residues. With 6 bases clipped from V and 3 bases from J, the junction kept 11 bases outside the gene matches. Per germline, CDR1 KGHSH and CDR2 LQKENI. DNA of the CDR3: TGTGCCAGCTCCCTACTACAGGGGGCCGTAGAAGAGACCCAGTACTTC. Translated, it gives CASSLLQGAVEETQYF.

Here the CDR3 reads CARRTSGNTGELFF. The DNA for the CDR3 is TGTGCCCGCCGGACTAGCGGGAACACCGGGGAGCTGTTTTTT. The chain combines TRBV30 with TRBJ2-2; 10 bases fit TRBD2. J lost 1 base, V lost 8 bases, and 4 bases had no gene match. Germline loops: CDR1 GTSNPN, CDR2 SVGIG (reference sequence). The CDR3 runs to 14 residues.

V and J are TRBV7-9 and TRBJ1-1; D is perhaps TRBD1 (5 bases). Trimming removed 7 bases from V and 1 base from J, with 10 bases in between. The germline V gene has CDR1 SEHNR and CDR2 FQNEAQ (reference sequence). CDR3 length: 13 residues. The CDR3 sequence is CASTGRTNTEAFF. The CDR3, as DNA: TGTGCCAGCACGGGACGGACGAACACTGAAGCTTTCTTT.

This chain connects TRBV30 to TRBJ1-1, with D uncertain. The V end lost 2 bases, the J end lost 1 base, and 5 bases lay between the germline ends. CDR1 is GTSNPN and CDR2 is SVGIG in the germline V gene (reference sequence). The CDR3 covers 12 residues. CDR3 protein: CAWSRPNTEAFF. CDR3 bases: TGTGCCTGGAGTCGACCGAACACTGAAGCTTTCTTT.

This chain connects TRBV27 to TRBJ2-1, with 11 positions matching TRBD2. The length of the CDR3 is 13 residues. V lost 7 bases to trimming and J lost 9 bases; unmatched junction nucleotides: 5. CDR1 MNHEY and CDR2 SMNVEV come from the germline V gene (reference sequence). The CDR3 loop reads CASTPLAGGEQFF. CDR3 DNA sequence: TGTGCCAGCACCCCGCTAGCGGGAGGTGAGCAGTTCTTC.

The rearrangement joins TRBV7-9 to TRBJ2-7; D could derive from TRBD1 or TRBD2 (6 bases each). This CDR3 contains 15 residues. V dropped 2 bases and J dropped 1 base, with 12 bases sitting between them. Germline CDR1 and CDR2: SEHNR and FQNEAQ (reference sequence). CDR3 residues: CASSLTGALSYEQYF. CDR3 DNA: TGTGCCAGCAGCTTAACGGGGGCCTTATCCTACGAGCAGTACTTC.

The chain links TRBV7-8 to TRBJ2-3; 11 nucleotides match TRBD2. CDR1 and CDR2 from the germline V gene are SGHVS and FQNEAQ. CDR3 length: 15 amino acids. J was trimmed by 3 bases and V by 2 bases; bases with no gene match: 1. In nucleotides, the CDR3 is TGTGCCAGCAGCTTAAGGACTAGCGGGACAGATACGCAGTATTTT. Translated, it gives CASSLRTSGTDTQYF.

This rearrangement joins TRBV5-1 to TRBJ2-4, with 7 bases lining up with TRBD1. CDR1 and CDR2 from the germline V gene are SGHRS and YFSETQ. V lost 4 bases, J lost 6 bases, and 7 bases stayed unmatched. The CDR3 covers 14 residues. The CDR3 DNA reads TGCGCCAGCAGCCGCACTTCAGGGGGAAACATTCAGTACTTC. As protein: CASSRTSGGNIQYF.

This clone was seen only a few times. The chain recombines TRBV7-8 with TRBJ2-7; D unresolved. There are 15 residues in the CDR3. The germline CDR1 and CDR2 sequences are SGHVS and FQNEAQ. V lost 5 bases and J 4 bases, leaving 18 bases between the germline ends. The DNA of the CDR3 is TGTGCCAGCAGCCTACCTGGGTCCCTGGGGTACGAGCAGTACTTC. Translation gives CASSLPGSLGYEQYF.

The gene calls are TRBV5-1 and TRBJ1-2, with D tentatively TRBD1 (5 bases). CDR3 length: 13 amino acids. Trimming shortened V by 4 bases and J by 12 bases, and 19 bases separated the two germline ends. Germline V gene data show CDR1 as SGHRS and CDR2 as YFSETQ. CDR3 DNA: TGCGCCAGCAGCCATGAAACAGGTCGAGAGGACACCTTC. Protein: CASSHETGREDTF.

The chain couples TRBV27 to TRBJ1-3; a weak D match, TRBD1 (6 bases). The CDR3 has 16 amino acids. V lost 5 bases to trimming and J lost 5 bases, with 19 bases between them. CDR1 and CDR2 from the germline V gene are MNHEY and SMNVEV (reference sequence). This CDR3 is CASSPRTATNRNTIYF. CDR3 in DNA: TGTGCCAGCAGTCCCCGGACAGCAACTAACCGAAACACCATATATTTT.

The chain employs TRBV5-1 and TRBJ2-3; D unresolved. Trimming pared 4 bases from V and 6 bases from J, leaving 9 bases between. The CDR3 has 12 residues. Germline lookup yields CDR1 SGHRS and CDR2 YFSETQ. CDR3: CASSPLGDTQYF. CDR3 DNA sequence: TGCGCCAGCAGCCCCCTTGGGGATACGCAGTATTTT.

The chain is built from TRBV14 and TRBJ2-2, with 8 nucleotides matching TRBD2. CDR3 size: 16 residues. Losses at the gene ends were 3 bases for V and 1 base for J; bases not matched to a gene: 4. The V gene's germline CDR1 is SGHDN and CDR2 FVKESK. DNA of the CDR3: TGTGCCAGCAGCCATAATGCGGGAGGGAACACCGGGGAGCTGTTTTTT. Translated: CASSHNAGGNTGELFF.

The rearrangement links TRBV2 to TRBJ2-5, with D maybe TRBD2 (6 bases). The CDR3 sequence is 16 residues long. Trimming removed 4 bases at V and 8 bases at J, with 23 bases between. CDR1 is SNHLY and CDR2 is FYNNEI in the germline V gene. In DNA form, the CDR3 reads TGTGCCAGCAGTGGGGCCGTACTAGCCGGGGGAGGTACCCAGTACTTC. This translates into CASSGAVLAGGGTQYF.

V and J are TRBV4-2 and TRBJ2-7; 10 bases align to TRBD1. This CDR3 region has 16 residues. In germline, CDR1 is LGHNA, CDR2 YNFKEQ. Trimming removed 1 base from V and 3 bases from J; junction bases left unmatched: 6. The CDR3 sequence: CASSQGLGQGDYEQYF. CDR3 nucleotides: TGTGCCAGCAGCCAAGGGTTAGGACAGGGGGACTACGAGCAGTACTTC.

CDR3 DNA sequence: TGTGCCAGCAGTGAGCAAGTAGCGGGATCTCATGAGCAGTTCTTC. This sequence encodes CASSEQVAGSHEQFF. V usage is TRBV25-1 and J usage is TRBJ2-1; 8 bases fit TRBD2. Germline-derived CDR1 and CDR2 are MGHDK and SYGVNS. Trimming took 3 bases from V and 8 from J; bases not matched to a gene: 9. The CDR3 runs 15 residues.

The CDR3 reads CASSELVTGSTDTQYF. The CDR3 DNA reads TGTGCCAGCAGTGAATTGGTGACAGGTAGCACAGATACGCAGTATTTT. This chain connects TRBV6-1 to TRBJ2-3, with a possible D match to TRBD1 (6 bases). The CDR3 is 16 amino acids. The germline gives CDR1 MNHNS, CDR2 SASEGT. Trimming removed 2 bases from V and 0 bases from J, with 12 bases in between.

This clone was observed a handful of times. This chain links TRBV5-1 with TRBJ2-5, with D possibly TRBD1 on 6 matching bases. CDR3 length: 12 residues. The germline V and J ends were trimmed by 4 bases and 5 bases, with 9 bases remaining between them. Germline lookup yields CDR1 SGHRS and CDR2 YFSETQ. Written as DNA, the CDR3 is TGCGCCAGCAGCCCCCAGGGGGAGACCCAGTACTTC. Translation gives CASSPQGETQYF.

This clone was recorded a few times. V and J are TRBV27 and TRBJ2-5, with TRBD1 matching over 7 bases. J lost 4 bases, V lost 5 bases, and 4 bases had no gene match. CDR3 length: 13 residues. Germline CDR1 and CDR2: MNHEY and SMNVEV (reference sequence). Here the CDR3 reads CASSDRVSETQYF. DNA for the CDR3: TGTGCCAGCAGTGACAGGGTATCAGAGACCCAGTACTTC.

The genes are TRBV30 and TRBJ1-1, with D maybe TRBD1 (5 bases). CDR3 size: 12 residues. Germline values: CDR1 GTSNPN, CDR2 SVGIG (reference sequence). Between the trimmed V and J ends, which lost 3 bases and 2 bases, there was a span of 7 bases. CDR3 protein: CAWRGDNTEAFF. For the CDR3, the DNA is TGTGCCTGGAGAGGGGATAACACTGAAGCTTTCTTT.

The gene calls are TRBV11-3 and TRBJ2-1; TRBD1 aligns across 8 bases. Germline V gene data show CDR1 as SGHNT and CDR2 as YENEEA. The trim removed 0 bases at V and 11 bases at J, leaving 6 bases unmatched. The CDR3 contains 14 residues. The CDR3 nucleotides read TGTGCCAGCAGCTTAGATCTGGGCAGGGGGCAGCAGTTCTTC. It translates to CASSLDLGRGQQFF. The entire variable domain, with the rest obtained from reference TRBV11-3 and TRBJ2-1, is as follows: EAGVVQSPRYKIIEKKQPVAFWCNPISGHNTLYWYLQNLGQGPELLIRYENEEAVDDSQLPKDRFSAERLKGVDSTLKIQPAELGDSAVYLCASSLDLGRGQQFFGPGTRLTVL.

The rearrangement uses TRBV4-1 and TRBJ2-3; 7 bases agree with TRBD2. The CDR3 contains 11 residues. V shed 6 bases and J 6 bases; nucleotides not matched to a gene: 0. In germline, CDR1 is MGHRA, CDR2 YSYEKL. The CDR3 DNA reads as TGCGCCAGCAGAGCGGGGGATACGCAGTATTTT. Translating it yields CASRAGDTQYF.